The clone carrying this T cell receptor (beta chain) has a handful of counts. Its antigen remains unidentified. The sample originates from a study of beta chain features in type 1 diabetes. The study's findings and limits: All four CD4+ subsets of Type 1 diabetes patients contained TCRB CDR3s that were moderately but significantly shorter.

What was sequenced were expressed TCRB transcripts, since all of the isolated RNA had been reverse transcribed. The assay was immunoSEQ multiplex PCR, and TCRdb's table has in-frame clones only and misses some. The sample shows over 650,000 clones, roughly an eighth of them seen only once. The V gene's germline CDR1 is SEHNR and CDR2 FQNEAQ (reference sequence). Trimming took off 6 bases at V and 1 base at J, with 12 bases between the two ends. CDR3 length: 14 amino acids. The gene calls are TRBV7-9 and TRBJ1-1; D is ambiguous. The specimen was naive CD4+ T cells from blood. The TCR sequence derives from a man aged 18 to 30 with type 1 diabetes. CDR3 nucleotides: TGTGCCAGCAGTAAAATTTGGGAGAACACTGAAGCTTTCTTT. This codes for CASSKIWENTEAFF.